This T cell receptor (beta chain) was recorded in a study of early T cells in non-severe SARS-CoV-2 infection. V shed 5 bases and J 4 bases; nucleotides not matched to a gene: 3. The CDR3 extends over 14 amino acids. Germline CDR1 reads MNHNY; CDR2 reads SVGAGI (reference sequence). This clonotype was detected ten times or more. Unique molecular identifier tags were affixed to discrete cDNA molecules. TCRdb processed the 5' RACE reads anew with MiXCR; each CDR3 protein has one entry. The table shows tens of thousands of distinct CDR3 sequences, with about 7.7% occurring only once. This receptor was taken from an adult who was a healthcare worker with PCR-confirmed SARS-CoV-2 infection or an uninfected control (not recorded which). The V call is TRBV6-6, the J call TRBJ2-4; 9 bases map to TRBD1. The sequenced sample was whole blood. The CDR3 DNA reads as TGTGCCAGCAGTCCGGGACAGGGAAAAAACATTCAGTACTTC. The encoded protein is CASSPGQGKNIQYF.